The 5 T cell receptor beta chains in this list originate from one sample, sequenced in a study of blood T cell repertoires in COVID-19. Only in-frame clones appear in the TCRdb table, and some are missing; sequencing was by immunoSEQ multiplex PCR. The sample shows approximately 89,000 clones, about three quarters of them seen only once. Sequenced input: peripheral blood. The receptors here all came from a human donor in a cohort sampled during active COVID-19.

V is TRBV7-2 and J is TRBJ2-3; tentatively, D is TRBD2 (5 bases). The CDR3 spans 16 residues. The germline CDR1 and CDR2 sequences are SGHTA and FQGNSA. Trimming removed 5 bases at V and 6 bases at J, with 21 bases between. Here the CDR3 reads CASSLRTSSMGDTQYF. The DNA of the CDR3 is TGTGCCAGCAGCCTGCGGACTTCCTCGATGGGGGATACGCAGTATTTT.

The chain couples TRBV6-4 to TRBJ2-1; 7 bases align to TRBD1. The CDR3 is 15 amino acids. V lost 5 bases to trimming and J lost 2 bases; unmatched junction nucleotides: 6. Germline V gene sequence: CDR1 MRHNA, CDR2 SNTAGT. Here the CDR3 DNA reads TGTGCCAGCAGTCTCCGACAGGGTGCCTACAATGAGCAGTTCTTC. It codes for CASSLRQGAYNEQFF.

The rearrangement uses TRBV18 and TRBJ2-7, with D possibly TRBD2 on 6 matching bases. Germline values: CDR1 KGHSH, CDR2 LQKENI. CDR3 length: 12 residues. V was shortened by 2 bases and J by 4 bases, with 6 bases between the two germline ends. CDR3 loop: CASSPAGYEQYF. Here the CDR3 DNA reads TGTGCCAGCTCACCAGCGGGGTACGAGCAGTACTTC.

The chain joins TRBV14 to TRBJ2-1, with 15 bases identical to TRBD2. CDR1 is SGHDN and CDR2 is FVKESK in the germline V gene. The CDR3 consists of 21 residues. V was clipped by 3 bases and J by 2 bases; unmatched bases: 14. This CDR3 is CASSHGAGTSGRRLPYNEQFF. DNA of the CDR3: TGTGCCAGCAGCCATGGCGCAGGGACTAGCGGGAGGAGGTTACCCTACAATGAGCAGTTCTTC.

The chain has TRBV6-2 or TRBV6-3 and TRBJ2-7; the D gene is possibly TRBD2 (6 bases). The CDR3 runs 14 residues. Germline lookup yields CDR1 MNHEY and CDR2 SVGEGT. Trimming pared 2 bases from V and 3 bases from J, leaving 11 bases between. The CDR3 reads CASSYLGLYYEQYF. CDR3 nucleotides: TGTGCCAGCAGTTACCTGGGACTTTACTACGAGCAGTACTTC.